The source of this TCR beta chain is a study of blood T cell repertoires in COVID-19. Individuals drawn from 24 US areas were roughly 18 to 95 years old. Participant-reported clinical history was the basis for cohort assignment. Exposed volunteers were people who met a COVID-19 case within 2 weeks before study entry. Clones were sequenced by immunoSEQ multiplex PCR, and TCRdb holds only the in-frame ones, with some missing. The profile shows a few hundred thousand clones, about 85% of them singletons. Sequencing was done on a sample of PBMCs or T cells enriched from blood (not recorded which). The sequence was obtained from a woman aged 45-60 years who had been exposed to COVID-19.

In nucleotides, the CDR3 is TGCAGCGTTGGGGCGGGTACCTACGAGCAGTACTTC. This encodes CSVGAGTYEQYF. V usage is TRBV29-1 and J usage is TRBJ2-7, with a tentative D call TRBD2 (5 bases). Trimming shortened V by 4 bases and J by 2 bases, and 9 bases separated the two germline ends. Per germline, CDR1 SQVTM and CDR2 ANQGSEA. The CDR3 extends over 12 amino acids.